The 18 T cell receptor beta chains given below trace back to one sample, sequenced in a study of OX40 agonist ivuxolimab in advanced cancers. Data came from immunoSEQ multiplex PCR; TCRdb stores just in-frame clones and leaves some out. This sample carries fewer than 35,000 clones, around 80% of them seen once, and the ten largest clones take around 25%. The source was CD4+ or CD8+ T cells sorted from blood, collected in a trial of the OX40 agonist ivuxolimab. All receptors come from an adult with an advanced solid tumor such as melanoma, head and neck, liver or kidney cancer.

For the CDR3, the DNA is TGTGCCTGGGGACCGAATCAGCCCCAGCATTTT. The encoded protein is CAWGPNQPQHF. The chain links TRBV30 to TRBJ1-5; no firm D call. Germline V gene sequence: CDR1 GTSNPN, CDR2 SVGIG (reference sequence). V was pared by 5 bases and J by 4 bases, with 6 bases between. The CDR3 totals 11 residues.

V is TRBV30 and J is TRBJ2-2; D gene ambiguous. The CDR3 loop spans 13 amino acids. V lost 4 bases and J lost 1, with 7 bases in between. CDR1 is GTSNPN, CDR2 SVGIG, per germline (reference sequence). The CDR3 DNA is TGTGCCTGGAACCTAGGGAACACCGGGGAGCTGTTTTTT. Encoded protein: CAWNLGNTGELFF.

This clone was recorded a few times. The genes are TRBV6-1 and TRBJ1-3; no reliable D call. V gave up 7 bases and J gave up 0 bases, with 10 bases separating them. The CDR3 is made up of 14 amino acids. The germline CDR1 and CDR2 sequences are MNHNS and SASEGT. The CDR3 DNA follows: TGTGCCAGCAAGCGGGCCAGCTCTGGAAACACCATATATTTT. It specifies CASKRASSGNTIYF.

The CDR3 nucleotides are TGTGCCAGCAGCTTAGAGCGGCGGGACAAGTACTTC. This translates into CASSLERRDKYF. The genes are TRBV11-2 and TRBJ2-7; D could derive from TRBD1 or TRBD2 (6 bases each). With 0 bases removed from V and 11 bases from J, the gap between germline ends came to 11 bases. The CDR3 spans 12 residues. The V gene's germline CDR1 is SGHAT and CDR2 FQNNGV. Full variable domain (missing parts from reference TRBV11-2 and TRBJ2-7): EAGVAQSPRYKIIEKRQSVAFWCNPISGHATLYWYQQILGQGPKLLIQFQNNGVVDDSQLPKDRFSAERLKGVDSTLKIQPAKLEDSAVYLCASSLERRDKYFGPGTRLTVT.

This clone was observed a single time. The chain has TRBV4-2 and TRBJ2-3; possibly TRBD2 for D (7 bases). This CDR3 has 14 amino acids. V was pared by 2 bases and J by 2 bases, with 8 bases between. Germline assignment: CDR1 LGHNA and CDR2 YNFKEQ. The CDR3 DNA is TGTGCCAGCAGCCAACGGGGGGCCACAGATACGCAGTATTTT. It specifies CASSQRGATDTQYF.

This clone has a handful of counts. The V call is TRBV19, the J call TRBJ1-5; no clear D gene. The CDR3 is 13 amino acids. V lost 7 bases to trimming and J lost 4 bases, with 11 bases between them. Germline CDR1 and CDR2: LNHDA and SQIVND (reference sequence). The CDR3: CASTGRANQPQHF. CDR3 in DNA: TGTGCCAGTACAGGCAGAGCAAATCAGCCCCAGCATTTT.

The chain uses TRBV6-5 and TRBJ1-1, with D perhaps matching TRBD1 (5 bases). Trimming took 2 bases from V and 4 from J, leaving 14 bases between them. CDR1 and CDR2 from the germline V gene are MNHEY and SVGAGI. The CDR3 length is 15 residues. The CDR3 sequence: CASSYQLGVGTEAFF. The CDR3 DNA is TGTGCCAGCAGTTACCAGTTGGGGGTCGGCACTGAAGCTTTCTTT.

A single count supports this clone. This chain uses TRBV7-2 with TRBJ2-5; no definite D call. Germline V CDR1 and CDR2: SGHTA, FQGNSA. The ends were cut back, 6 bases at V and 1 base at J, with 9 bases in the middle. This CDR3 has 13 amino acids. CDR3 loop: CASRLGPQETQYF. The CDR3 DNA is TGTGCCAGCAGGCTAGGACCCCAAGAGACCCAGTACTTC.

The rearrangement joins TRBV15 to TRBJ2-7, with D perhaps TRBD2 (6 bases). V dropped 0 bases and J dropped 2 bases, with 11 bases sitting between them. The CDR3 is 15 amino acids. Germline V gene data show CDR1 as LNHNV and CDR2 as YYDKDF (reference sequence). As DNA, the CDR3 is TGTGCCACCAGCAGAGAGGGTTCGGGGGCCTACGAGCAGTACTTC. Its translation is CATSREGSGAYEQYF.

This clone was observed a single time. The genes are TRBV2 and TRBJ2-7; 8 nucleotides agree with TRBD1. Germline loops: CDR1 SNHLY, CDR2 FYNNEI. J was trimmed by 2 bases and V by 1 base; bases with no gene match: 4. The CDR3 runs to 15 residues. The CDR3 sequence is CASSEEAGGPYEQYF. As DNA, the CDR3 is TGTGCCAGCAGTGAAGAGGCAGGGGGCCCCTACGAGCAGTACTTC.

DNA for the CDR3: TGTGCCAGCTCATCGACTGCCCAAGAGACCCAGTACTTC. Translating it yields CASSSTAQETQYF. The chain couples TRBV18 to TRBJ2-5; D gene uncertain. Trimming took 5 bases from V and 1 from J, leaving 8 bases between them. The CDR3 runs 13 residues. Germline V CDR1 and CDR2: KGHSH, LQKENI. The whole variable domain, remainder taken from reference TRBV18 and TRBJ2-5, is NAGVMQNPRHLVRRRGQEARLRCSPMKGHSHVYWYRQLPEEGLKFMVYLQKENIIDESGMPKERFSAEFPKEGPSILRIQQVVRGDSAAYFCASSSTAQETQYFGPGTRLLVL.

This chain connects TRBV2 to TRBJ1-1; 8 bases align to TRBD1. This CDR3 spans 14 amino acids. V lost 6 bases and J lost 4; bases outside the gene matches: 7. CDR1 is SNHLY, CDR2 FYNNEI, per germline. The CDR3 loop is CASSGQGRATEAFF. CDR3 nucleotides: TGTGCCAGCAGCGGACAGGGTAGGGCCACTGAAGCTTTCTTT.

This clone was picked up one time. CDR3 sequence: CASSRQSFYSGNTIYF. The CDR3 DNA reads as TGTGCCAGTAGTCGCCAGTCCTTTTACTCTGGAAACACCATATATTTT. The gene calls are TRBV19 and TRBJ1-3, with unresolved D. This CDR3 has 16 amino acids. Trimming cost V 5 bases and J 0 bases, with 14 bases left between them. CDR1 and CDR2 from the germline V gene are LNHDA and SQIVND (reference sequence).

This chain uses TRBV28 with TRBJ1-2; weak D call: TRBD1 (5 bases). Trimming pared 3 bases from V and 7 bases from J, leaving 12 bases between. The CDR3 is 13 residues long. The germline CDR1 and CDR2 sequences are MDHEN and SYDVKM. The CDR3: CASSLWGIGGYTF. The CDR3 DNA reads TGTGCCAGCAGTTTGTGGGGGATTGGTGGCTACACCTTC.

Written as DNA, the CDR3 is TGTGCCAGCTCACTGTCCGGGACAGGGTCTGAAGCTTTCTTT. It yields the protein CASSLSGTGSEAFF. The chain uses TRBV18 and TRBJ1-1, with TRBD1 matching over 9 bases. V lost 4 bases, J lost 6 bases, and 6 bases stayed unmatched. Per germline, CDR1 KGHSH and CDR2 LQKENI. This CDR3 has 14 amino acids.

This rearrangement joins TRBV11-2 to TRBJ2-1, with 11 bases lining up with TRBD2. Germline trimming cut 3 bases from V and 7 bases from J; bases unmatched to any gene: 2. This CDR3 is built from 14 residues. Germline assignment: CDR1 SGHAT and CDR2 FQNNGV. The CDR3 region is CASSFSGGANEQFF. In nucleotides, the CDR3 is TGTGCCAGCAGCTTTAGCGGGGGGGCAAATGAGCAGTTCTTC.

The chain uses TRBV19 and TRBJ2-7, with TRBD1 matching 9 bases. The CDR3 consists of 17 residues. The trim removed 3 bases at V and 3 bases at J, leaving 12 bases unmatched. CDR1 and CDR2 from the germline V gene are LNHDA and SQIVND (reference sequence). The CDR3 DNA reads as TGTGCCAGTAGTATCCGACCAGGGACAGGGTTTGACTACGAGCAGTACTTC. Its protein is CASSIRPGTGFDYEQYF.

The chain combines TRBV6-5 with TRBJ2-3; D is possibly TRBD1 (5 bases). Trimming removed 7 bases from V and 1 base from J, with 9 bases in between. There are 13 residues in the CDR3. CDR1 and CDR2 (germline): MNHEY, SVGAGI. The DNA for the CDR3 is TGTGCCAGCATCCGACAGCGCACAGATACGCAGTATTTT. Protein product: CASIRQRTDTQYF.